A single sample gave rise to the 8 T cell receptor beta chains below, sequenced in a study of blood T cell repertoires in COVID-19. The assay was immunoSEQ multiplex PCR, and TCRdb's table has in-frame clones only and misses some. The sample contains over 350,000 clones, around 88% of which appear only once. Material for sequencing was peripheral blood. These receptor sequences come from a woman in her twenties or thirties with acute or convalescent COVID-19.

The chain uses TRBV5-4 and TRBJ1-4; no firm D call. The germline V gene has CDR1 SGHNT and CDR2 YYREEE (reference sequence). CDR3 length: 14 amino acids. The V end lost 2 bases, the J end lost 4 bases, and 9 bases lay between the germline ends. As DNA, the CDR3 is TGTGCCAGCAGCTTCAGGCAGAGTAATGAAAAACTGTTTTTT. Amino acid sequence: CASSFRQSNEKLFF.

J is TRBJ2-1 and V is TRBV30, with 8 bases matching TRBD1. CDR1 and CDR2 (germline): GTSNPN, SVGIG (reference sequence). The CDR3 spans 17 residues. V lost 0 bases to trimming and J lost 5 bases; unmatched junction nucleotides: 12. As DNA, the CDR3 is TGTGCCTGGAGTGTTCCCAGGGGGCGTTACGGTGACAATGAGCAGTTCTTC. Protein: CAWSVPRGRYGDNEQFF.

The chain recombines TRBV12-3 or TRBV12-4 with TRBJ1-2; no firm D call. This CDR3 is built from 12 residues. V was trimmed by 3 bases and J by 3 bases, leaving 5 bases between them. The CDR3 here is CASSFGHYGYTF. In DNA form, the CDR3 reads TGTGCCAGCAGTTTTGGCCACTATGGCTACACCTTC.

V is TRBV5-6 and J is TRBJ1-5; D not certain. Per germline, CDR1 SGHDT and CDR2 YYEEEE. The CDR3 runs 13 residues. Deletions cut 4 bases from V and 5 bases from J, with 10 bases between. CDR3 sequence reads: CASSRARDQPQHF. CDR3 nucleotide sequence: TGTGCCAGCAGCCGCGCACGCGATCAGCCCCAGCATTTT.

V gene TRBV5-1 combines with J gene TRBJ2-7; D gene unclear. Germline loops: CDR1 SGHRS, CDR2 YFSETQ. V gave up 0 bases and J gave up 3 bases, with 7 bases separating them. The CDR3 has 13 amino acids. CDR3 sequence reads: CASSLDQVYEQYF. The CDR3, as DNA: TGCGCCAGCAGCTTGGACCAGGTCTACGAGCAGTACTTC.

The chain recombines TRBV7-2 with TRBJ2-5, with D tentatively TRBD1 or TRBD2 (6 bases each). Germline V gene data show CDR1 as SGHTA and CDR2 as FQGNSA. Trimming removed 5 bases from V and 4 bases from J, with 11 bases in between. The CDR3 covers 13 residues. The CDR3 coding sequence is TGTGCCAGCAGCGTAGGGGGGCGAGAGACCCAGTACTTC. Translation: CASSVGGRETQYF.

The CDR3 sequence: CASSLPVYNSPLHF. The CDR3 region has the DNA TGTGCCAGCAGTTTGCCGGTGTATAATTCACCCCTCCACTTT. The chain joins TRBV27 to TRBJ1-6; D is uncertain. The CDR3 is made up of 14 amino acids. Germline CDR1 and CDR2: MNHEY and SMNVEV (reference sequence). Trimming took 3 bases from V and 4 from J, leaving 7 bases between them.

The CDR3 here is CASSRGQGYGYTF. The CDR3 coding sequence is TGTGCCAGCAGCCGCGGACAGGGTTATGGCTACACCTTC. The rearrangement links TRBV7-2 to TRBJ1-2, with TRBD1 identical over 8 bases. Germline lookup yields CDR1 SGHTA and CDR2 FQGNSA. J gave up 5 bases and V 5 bases, and 4 bases lay outside the gene matches. CDR3 length: 13 residues.